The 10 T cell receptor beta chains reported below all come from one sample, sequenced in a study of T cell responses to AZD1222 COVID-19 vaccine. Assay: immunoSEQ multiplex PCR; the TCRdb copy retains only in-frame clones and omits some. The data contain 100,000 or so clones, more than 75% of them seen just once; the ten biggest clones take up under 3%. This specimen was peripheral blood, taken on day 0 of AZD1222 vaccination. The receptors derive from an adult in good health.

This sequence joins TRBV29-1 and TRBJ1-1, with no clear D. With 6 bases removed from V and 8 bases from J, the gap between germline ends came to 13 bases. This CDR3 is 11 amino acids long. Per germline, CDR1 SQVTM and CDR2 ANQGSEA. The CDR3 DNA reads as TGCAGCGTGGAATCGAAGCAAGAAGCTTTCTTT. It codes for CSVESKQEAFF.

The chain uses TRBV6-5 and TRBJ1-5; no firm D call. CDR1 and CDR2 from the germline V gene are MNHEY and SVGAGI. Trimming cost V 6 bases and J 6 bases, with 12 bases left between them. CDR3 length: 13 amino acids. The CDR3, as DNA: TGTGCCAGCAGGCCCTCCTGGGGTCAGCCCCAGCATTTT. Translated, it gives CASRPSWGQPQHF.

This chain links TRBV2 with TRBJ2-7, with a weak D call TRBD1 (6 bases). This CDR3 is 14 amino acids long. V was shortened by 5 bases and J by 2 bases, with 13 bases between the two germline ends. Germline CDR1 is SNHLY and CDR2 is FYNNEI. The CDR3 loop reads CASSSRGYAYEQYF. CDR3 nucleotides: TGTGCCAGCAGTAGCAGGGGATACGCCTACGAGCAGTACTTC. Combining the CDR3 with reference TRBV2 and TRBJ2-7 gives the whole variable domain EPEVTQTPSHQVTQMGQEVILRCVPISNHLYFYWYRQILGQKVEFLVSFYNNEISEKSEIFDDQFSVERPDGSNFTLKIRSTKLEDSAMYFCASSSRGYAYEQYFGPGTRLTVT.

DNA of the CDR3: TGCGCCAGCAGCTTGGACAGGGGGCAGGTAGAGACCCAGTACTTC. This gives the protein CASSLDRGQVETQYF. The rearrangement joins TRBV5-1 to TRBJ2-5; TRBD1 matches 9 bases. Germline CDR1 and CDR2: SGHRS and YFSETQ. This CDR3 has 15 amino acids. V shed 0 bases and J 4 bases; nucleotides not matched to a gene: 4.

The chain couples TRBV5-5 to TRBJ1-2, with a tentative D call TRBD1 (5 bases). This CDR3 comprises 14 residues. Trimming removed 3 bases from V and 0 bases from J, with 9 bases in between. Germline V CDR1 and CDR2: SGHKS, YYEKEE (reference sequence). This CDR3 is CASSSGTSNYGYTF. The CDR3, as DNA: TGTGCCAGCAGCTCTGGGACCTCTAACTATGGCTACACCTTC.

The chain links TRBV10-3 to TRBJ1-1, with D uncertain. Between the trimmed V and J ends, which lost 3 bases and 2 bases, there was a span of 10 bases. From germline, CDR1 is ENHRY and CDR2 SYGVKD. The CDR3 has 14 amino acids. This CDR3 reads CAISEGQTNTEAFF. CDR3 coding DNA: TGTGCCATCAGTGAAGGTCAGACAAACACTGAAGCTTTCTTT.

CDR3 coding DNA: TGTGCCAGCAGCCATGGACTAGCGGGAGGGTACGAGCAGTACTTC. It codes for CASSHGLAGGYEQYF. The chain joins TRBV6-2 or TRBV6-3 to TRBJ2-7; 15 bases fit TRBD2. CDR3 size: 15 residues. V shed 6 bases, J shed 4 bases, and the junction held 4 bases outside the gene matches. CDR1 MNHEY and CDR2 SVGEGT come from the germline V gene.

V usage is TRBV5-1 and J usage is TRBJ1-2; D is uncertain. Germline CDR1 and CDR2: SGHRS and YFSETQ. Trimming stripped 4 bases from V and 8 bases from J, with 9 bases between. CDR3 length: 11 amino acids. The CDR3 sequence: CASSGRVGYTF. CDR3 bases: TGCGCCAGCAGCGGTCGTGTCGGCTACACCTTC.

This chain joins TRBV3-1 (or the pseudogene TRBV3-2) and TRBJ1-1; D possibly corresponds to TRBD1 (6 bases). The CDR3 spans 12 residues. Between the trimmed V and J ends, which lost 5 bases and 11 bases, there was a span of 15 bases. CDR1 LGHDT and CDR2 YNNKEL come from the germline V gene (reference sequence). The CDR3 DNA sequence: TGTGCCAGCAGCACGGGGGGCCGGGAGGCTTTCTTT. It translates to CASSTGGREAFF.

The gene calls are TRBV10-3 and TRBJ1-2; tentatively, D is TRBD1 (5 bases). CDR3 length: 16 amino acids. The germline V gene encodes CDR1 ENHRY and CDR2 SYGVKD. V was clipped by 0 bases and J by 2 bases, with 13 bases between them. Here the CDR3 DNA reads TGTGCCATCAGTGAGTCTGGAGGGGCCCCGAACTATGGCTACACCTTC. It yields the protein CAISESGGAPNYGYTF.